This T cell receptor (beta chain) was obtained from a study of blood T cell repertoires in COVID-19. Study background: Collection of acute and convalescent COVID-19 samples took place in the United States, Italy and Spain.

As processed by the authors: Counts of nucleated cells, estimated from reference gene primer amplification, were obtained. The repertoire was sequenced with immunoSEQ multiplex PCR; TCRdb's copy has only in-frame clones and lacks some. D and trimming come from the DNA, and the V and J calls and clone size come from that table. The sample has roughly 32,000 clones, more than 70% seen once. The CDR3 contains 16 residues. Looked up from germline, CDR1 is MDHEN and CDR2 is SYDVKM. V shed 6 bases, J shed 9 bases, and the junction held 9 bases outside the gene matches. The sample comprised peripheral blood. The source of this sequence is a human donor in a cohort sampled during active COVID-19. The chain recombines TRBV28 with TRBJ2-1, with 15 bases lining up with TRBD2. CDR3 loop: CASRRTSGRGWAEQFF. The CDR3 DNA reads TGTGCCAGCAGGAGGACTAGCGGGAGGGGGTGGGCTGAGCAGTTCTTC.